Shown below are 14 T cell receptor beta chains from a single sample sequenced in a study of T cell changes during pregnancy in multiple sclerosis. The table came from immunoSEQ multiplex PCR; TCRdb's copy has only in-frame clones and leaves some out. The data show approximately 88,000 clones, 90% to 95% seen once. The material was peripheral blood, obtained in the second trimester of pregnancy. These receptors all stem from a female donor with multiple sclerosis, enrolled in a pregnancy study.

The V and J genes are TRBV12-2 and TRBJ2-1; the D call of TRBD2 is as the table states it, not checked on the DNA. TRBV12-2 is labeled a pseudogene. The CDR3 covers 17 residues. Written as DNA, the CDR3 is TGTGCAAGTCGCTTAGAAGGTAGCGGGAGATTCTACAATGAGCAGTTCTTC. This gives the protein CASRLEGSGRFYNEQFF.

The rearrangement uses TRBV7-9 and TRBJ2-5; tentative D call: TRBD2 (6 bases). Trimming pared 1 base from V and 4 bases from J, leaving 10 bases between. Germline CDR1 is SEHNR and CDR2 is FQNEAQ (reference sequence). The CDR3 sequence is 14 residues long. CDR3 sequence: CASSLGAGTETQYF. In DNA form, the CDR3 reads TGTGCCAGCAGCTTAGGCGCGGGAACAGAGACCCAGTACTTC.

This chain joins TRBV5-6 and TRBJ1-2; D not resolved. CDR1 and CDR2 (germline): SGHDT, YYEEEE. V was cut by 0 bases and J by 1 base, with 10 bases left in between. The CDR3 covers 15 residues. CDR3 in amino acids: CASSLASGINYGYTF. The CDR3 DNA is TGTGCCAGCAGCTTGGCATCCGGGATTAACTATGGCTACACCTTC.

V is TRBV5-6 and J is TRBJ2-7, with 9 positions matching TRBD1. This CDR3 contains 14 residues. Per germline, CDR1 SGHDT and CDR2 YYEEEE. With 4 bases clipped from V and 4 bases from J, the junction kept 6 bases outside the gene matches. The CDR3 sequence: CASSGDRAPYEQYF. CDR3 DNA: TGTGCCAGCAGCGGGGACAGGGCACCGTACGAGCAGTACTTC. Filled out from reference TRBV5-6 and TRBJ2-7, the complete variable domain reads DAGVTQSPTHLIKTRGQQVTLRCSPKSGHDTVSWYQQALGQGPQFIFQYYEEEERQRGNFPDRFSGHQFPNYSSELNVNALLLGDSALYLCASSGDRAPYEQYFGPGTRLTVT.

The gene calls are TRBV25-1 and TRBJ2-1; 7 nucleotides match TRBD2. The trim removed 4 bases at V and 4 bases at J, leaving 10 bases unmatched. This CDR3 has 16 amino acids. Germline-derived CDR1 and CDR2 are MGHDK and SYGVNS. CDR3 nucleotide sequence: TGTGCCAGCAGTGGACCGGGGCTAGCGGTTTACAATGAGCAGTTCTTC. Encoded protein: CASSGPGLAVYNEQFF.

This chain uses TRBV6-1 with TRBJ1-3; no reliable D call. The CDR3 extends over 14 amino acids. Germline lookup yields CDR1 MNHNS and CDR2 SASEGT. V was cut by 6 bases and J by 4 bases, with 13 bases left in between. The CDR3 region has the DNA TGTGCCAGCAGGGCGGGGATTTCAGGAAACACCATATATTTT. Its translation is CASRAGISGNTIYF.

The gene calls are TRBV7-8 and TRBJ1-1; maybe TRBD1 (6 bases). From germline, CDR1 is SGHVS and CDR2 FQNEAQ. The CDR3 runs to 16 residues. The V end lost 5 bases, the J end lost 5 bases, and 21 bases lay between the germline ends. Here the CDR3 reads CASSHRGGGTGTEAFF. The CDR3 nucleotides read TGTGCCAGCAGCCATAGGGGAGGGGGGACGGGGACTGAAGCTTTCTTT. Full variable domain (rest looked up from reference TRBV7-8 and TRBJ1-1): GAGVSQSPRYKVAKRGQDVALRCDPISGHVSLFWYQQALGQGPEFLTYFQNEAQLDKSGLPSDRFFAERPEGSVSTLKIQRTQQEDSAVYLCASSHRGGGTGTEAFFGQGTRLTVV.

This chain uses TRBV23-1 with TRBJ1-4, with D maybe TRBD1 (6 bases). TRBV23-1 is classed as an ORF, of uncertain function. The V and J ends lost 3 bases and 0 bases respectively, with 11 bases between them. The CDR3 extends over 16 amino acids. The CDR3 sequence: CASSHTGQPTNEKLFF. The DNA for the CDR3 is TGCGCCAGCAGTCACACCGGACAGCCAACTAATGAAAAACTGTTTTTT.

The chain carries TRBV5-6 and TRBJ2-1; D may be TRBD1 (5 bases). The germline gives CDR1 SGHDT, CDR2 YYEEEE. This CDR3 region has 14 residues. Trimming pared 0 bases from V and 8 bases from J, leaving 12 bases between. CDR3 sequence: CASSLGAGYHEQFF. The DNA for the CDR3 is TGTGCCAGCAGCTTGGGTGCAGGGTACCATGAGCAGTTCTTC.

A single count supports this clone. The CDR3: CASSIDRSAGMLSGNQPQHF. CDR3 nucleotide sequence: TGTGCCAGTAGTATAGATCGGTCCGCAGGGATGCTATCGGGCAATCAGCCCCAGCATTTT. The chain carries TRBV19 and TRBJ1-5, with D perhaps TRBD1 (5 bases). V was trimmed by 0 bases and J by 2 bases, leaving 23 bases between them. Germline V CDR1 and CDR2: LNHDA, SQIVND (reference sequence). The CDR3 spans 20 residues.

This rearrangement joins TRBV27 to TRBJ2-3; D might be TRBD2 (6 bases). V was cut by 2 bases and J by 2 bases, with 11 bases left in between. The CDR3 consists of 15 residues. CDR1 MNHEY and CDR2 SMNVEV come from the germline V gene (reference sequence). CDR3 protein: CASSLQRANTDTQYF. CDR3 coding DNA: TGTGCCAGCAGTTTACAGCGGGCCAACACAGATACGCAGTATTTT.

The V call is TRBV18, the J call TRBJ1-4; 7 bases agree with TRBD1. Germline V gene data show CDR1 as KGHSH and CDR2 as LQKENI. V dropped 1 base and J dropped 0; count of bases not matched to a gene: 2. This CDR3 spans 16 amino acids. The CDR3 loop reads CASSPQGATTNEKLFF. CDR3 nucleotides: TGTGCCAGCTCACCACAGGGGGCAACAACTAATGAAAAACTGTTTTTT.

The gene calls are TRBV5-4 and TRBJ2-1, with TRBD2 as a possible D gene (7 bases). With 0 bases removed from V and 6 bases from J, the gap between germline ends came to 13 bases. In germline, CDR1 is SGHNT, CDR2 YYREEE (reference sequence). This CDR3 has 15 residues. The CDR3 nucleotides are TGTGCCAGCAGCTTGGTCGGGGGGCGATCCAATGAGCAGTTCTTC. This translates into CASSLVGGRSNEQFF. The variable domain in full, with the rest retrieved from reference TRBV5-4 and TRBJ2-1, is ETGVTQSPTHLIKTRGQQVTLRCSSQSGHNTVSWYQQALGQGPQFIFQYYREEENGRGNFPPRFSGLQFPNYSSELNVNALELDDSALYLCASSLVGGRSNEQFFGPGTRLTVL.

V is TRBV9 and J is TRBJ1-1; tentatively, D is TRBD1 (5 bases). The V gene lost 5 bases and the J gene lost 1 base, with 12 bases spanning the gap. There are 14 residues in the CDR3. CDR1 is SGDLS, CDR2 YYNGEE, per germline. The CDR3 sequence is CASSFTGGNTEAFF. CDR3 coding DNA: TGTGCCAGCAGTTTCACCGGGGGGAACACTGAAGCTTTCTTT. Complete variable domain (other parts from reference TRBV9 and TRBJ1-1): DSGVTQTPKHLITATGQRVTLRCSPRSGDLSVYWYQQSLDQGLQFLIQYYNGEERAKGNILERFSAQQFPDLHSELNLSSLELGDSALYFCASSFTGGNTEAFFGQGTRLTVV.